The next 19 T cell receptor beta chains were all read from a single sample in a study of shared clonotypes between healthy human individuals. Some clones are missing from TCRdb's copy, which holds only in-frame ones; the method was immunoSEQ multiplex PCR. This table holds more than 2,000,000 clones, roughly 93% found once. The sequenced sample was naive CD4+ T cells from PBMCs. Subset reported: CD45RA+ positively selected. These TCRs come from a man aged 18-30 years in good health. Some clones in this sample may be carry-over from other donors' samples.

The rearrangement joins TRBV2 to TRBJ2-5; 9 bases are shared with TRBD2. The CDR3 covers 13 residues. V gave up 11 bases and J gave up 4 bases; unmatched junction bases: 8. Germline V lookup: CDR1 SNHLY, CDR2 FYNNEI. The CDR3 nucleotides read TGTGCCCGTGCGGGAGGGCCAGGAGAGACCCAGTACTTC. Translation gives CARAGGPGETQYF.

This chain joins TRBV13 and TRBJ2-1; D could derive from TRBD1 or TRBD2 (5 bases each). Germline CDR1 is PRHDT and CDR2 is FYEKMQ (reference sequence). V lost 2 bases and J lost 0, with 14 bases in between. This CDR3 comprises 17 residues. CDR3 protein: CASSLLAGPHSYNEQFF. For the CDR3, the DNA is TGTGCCAGCAGCTTACTAGCAGGGCCCCACTCCTACAATGAGCAGTTCTTC.

This chain uses TRBV7-6 with TRBJ2-2, with 14 bases matching TRBD2. CDR1 is SGHVS and CDR2 is FNYEAQ in the germline V gene. The CDR3 consists of 18 residues. The J segment lost 0 bases and the V segment lost 4 bases, leaving 4 bases of the junction unmatched. The CDR3 nucleotides are TGTGCCAGCAGCTATGGGACTAGCGGGAGCGCGAACACCGGGGAGCTGTTTTTT. Translating gives CASSYGTSGSANTGELFF.

This clone was observed once. The V and J genes are TRBV18 and TRBJ2-5, with TRBD2 as a possible D gene (5 bases). The CDR3 is made up of 15 amino acids. In germline, CDR1 is KGHSH, CDR2 LQKENI. V was shortened by 3 bases and J by 5 bases, with 16 bases between the two germline ends. The CDR3 coding sequence is TGTGCCAGCTCACCGCCGGCCGTTGGCGGGGAGACCCAGTACTTC. It is translated as CASSPPAVGGETQYF.

V gene TRBV9 combines with J gene TRBJ2-6; 7 nucleotides line up with TRBD1. The germline CDR1 and CDR2 sequences are SGDLS and YYNGEE. V dropped 0 bases and J dropped 4; count of bases not matched to a gene: 10. There are 18 residues in the CDR3. The CDR3 DNA reads TGTGCCAGCAGCGTAGGCGGGTCAGGGGGAACCGGGGCCAACGTCCTGACTTTC. It codes for CASSVGGSGGTGANVLTF.

Notes on this clone: Different DNA sequences within this sample yield the same CDR3. V gene TRBV18 combines with J gene TRBJ2-1, with D perhaps TRBD2 (6 bases). Germline values: CDR1 KGHSH, CDR2 LQKENI. This CDR3 has 14 residues. V was trimmed by 2 bases and J by 9 bases, leaving 14 bases between them. CDR3 in amino acids: CASSPRREGVEQFF. The CDR3 region has the DNA TGTGCCAGCTCACCAAGGCGGGAAGGGGTTGAGCAGTTCTTC.

The chain uses TRBV15 and TRBJ2-3; 9 positions agree with TRBD2. Germline V CDR1 and CDR2: LNHNV, YYDKDF (reference sequence). The CDR3 runs 17 residues. The trim removed 1 base at V and 4 bases at J, leaving 9 bases unmatched. CDR3 loop: CATSRGRSGRQADTQYF. DNA of the CDR3: TGTGCCACCAGCAGAGGAAGAAGCGGGAGGCAGGCAGATACGCAGTATTTT.

The chain has TRBV15 and TRBJ2-1; TRBD1 agrees at 9 bases. The CDR3 runs to 14 residues. Germline-derived CDR1 and CDR2 are LNHNV and YYDKDF (reference sequence). The V gene end was trimmed by 5 bases and the J gene end by 8 bases; junction bases not matched to a gene: 7. The CDR3 sequence: CATSGDRAPDEQFF. The CDR3 DNA follows: TGTGCCACCAGCGGGGACAGGGCTCCCGATGAGCAGTTCTTC. Full variable domain (missing parts from reference TRBV15 and TRBJ2-1): DAMVIQNPRYQVTQFGKPVTLSCSQTLNHNVMYWYQQKSSQAPKLLFHYYDKDFNNEADTPDNFQSRRPNTSFCFLDIRSPGLGDTAMYLCATSGDRAPDEQFFGPGTRLTVL.

V gene TRBV4-3 combines with J gene TRBJ2-1; a weak D match, TRBD2 (6 bases). The V end was cut by 3 bases, the J end by 9 bases, with 18 bases between. Germline values: CDR1 LGHNA, CDR2 YSLEER. There are 15 residues in the CDR3. The CDR3 is CASSHQRDFPGEQFF. CDR3 DNA: TGCGCCAGCAGCCATCAGAGGGACTTTCCCGGTGAGCAGTTCTTC.

CDR3 nucleotides: TGTGCCAGCAGCACAGGGGGCGCAGGGGGCTACACCTTC. Amino acids: CASSTGGAGGYTF. This sequence joins TRBV7-3 and TRBJ1-2; the match to TRBD1 covers 9 bases. J was trimmed by 8 bases and V by 5 bases; bases with no gene match: 6. The V gene's germline CDR1 is SGHTA and CDR2 FQGTGA. CDR3 length: 13 amino acids.

This rearrangement joins TRBV6-6 to TRBJ2-7; 10 nucleotides line up with TRBD1. CDR3 length: 15 amino acids. J lost 0 bases, V lost 6 bases, and 5 bases had no gene match. Germline assignment: CDR1 MNHNY and CDR2 SVGAGI (reference sequence). The CDR3 region is CASRTGQGSSYEQYF. CDR3 DNA: TGTGCCAGCAGGACGGGACAGGGGAGCTCCTACGAGCAGTACTTC.

The J gene is TRBJ2-2, the V gene TRBV7-3, with D hard to call. In germline, CDR1 is SGHTA, CDR2 FQGTGA. This CDR3 has 14 residues. V shed 1 base and J shed 2 bases, with 5 bases lying between them. The CDR3 nucleotides are TGTGCCAGCAGCTTAAGTCCCAACACCGGGGAGCTGTTTTTT. Its translation: CASSLSPNTGELFF.

This clone came up once. Additional DNA sequences in this sample encode the identical CDR3. J is TRBJ2-3 and V is TRBV5-1, with 10 bases lining up with TRBD2. CDR1 and CDR2 from the germline V gene are SGHRS and YFSETQ. The CDR3 totals 15 residues. The J segment lost 0 bases and the V segment lost 3 bases, leaving 1 base of the junction unmatched. CDR3 in DNA: TGCGCCAGCAGCTCACTAGCGGGAAGCACAGATACGCAGTATTTT. This encodes CASSSLAGSTDTQYF.

The rearrangement joins TRBV6-6 to TRBJ2-7, with D tentatively TRBD1 or TRBD2 (7 bases each). This CDR3 comprises 15 residues. Trimming cost V 5 bases and J 4 bases, with 18 bases left between them. CDR1 and CDR2 from the germline V gene are MNHNY and SVGAGI (reference sequence). The CDR3 DNA follows: TGTGCCAGCAGTCCAGGGGGGGGGAGGCCTTACGAGCAGTACTTC. Translation gives CASSPGGGRPYEQYF.

The chain has TRBV28 and TRBJ2-3; TRBD2 aligns across 8 bases. CDR3 size: 14 residues. Germline V gene data show CDR1 as MDHEN and CDR2 as SYDVKM. V was pared by 5 bases and J by 9 bases, with 10 bases of the junction left unmatched. This CDR3 reads CASSAQPLAVTQYF. The CDR3 nucleotides read TGTGCCAGCAGTGCACAACCACTAGCGGTAACGCAGTATTTT.

The chain uses TRBV5-6 and TRBJ1-5; TRBD1 agrees at 9 bases. Germline trimming cut 4 bases from V and 6 bases from J; bases unmatched to any gene: 11. The germline CDR1 and CDR2 sequences are SGHDT and YYEEEE. The CDR3 spans 16 residues. The DNA of the CDR3 is TGTGCCAGCAGCCCCGCGGGACAGGGAGGTTTTCAGCCCCAGCATTTT. Protein: CASSPAGQGGFQPQHF.

Concerning this clone: At the DNA level, this CDR3 is encoded by other sequences in the same sample as well. This sequence joins TRBV28 and TRBJ2-7; D unclear. Trimming pared 1 base from V and 4 bases from J, leaving 5 bases between. CDR1 and CDR2 from the germline V gene are MDHEN and SYDVKM. This CDR3 region has 12 residues. The CDR3 here is CASSLYTYEQYF. The CDR3 bases are TGTGCCAGCAGTTTATACACTTACGAGCAGTACTTC.

V usage is TRBV7-9 and J usage is TRBJ2-1, with 12 bases matching TRBD2. The germline gives CDR1 SEHNR, CDR2 FQNEAQ (reference sequence). The CDR3 length is 17 residues. The J segment lost 2 bases and the V segment lost 5 bases, leaving 7 bases of the junction unmatched. The CDR3 nucleotides read TGTGCCAGCAGCGGCAGACTAGCGGGAGTGGCCTACAATGAGCAGTTCTTC. Translation: CASSGRLAGVAYNEQFF.

The gene calls are TRBV10-3 and TRBJ2-1; weak D call: TRBD2 (6 bases). Germline loops: CDR1 ENHRY, CDR2 SYGVKD. Between the trimmed V and J ends, which lost 0 bases and 9 bases, there was a span of 15 bases. This CDR3 is 15 amino acids long. The CDR3 sequence is CAISESGTGHIEQFF. The CDR3 coding sequence is TGTGCCATCAGTGAGTCCGGGACTGGGCATATTGAGCAGTTCTTC.